This TCR beta chain emerged from a study of control samples from healthy donors and cancer patients. Generated by immunoSEQ multiplex PCR, the TCRdb table keeps only in-frame clones and is missing some. This sample has roughly 450,000 clones, with around nine tenths found just once. The V and J ends lost 2 bases and 5 bases, in that order; junction bases with no gene match: 1. CDR1 is MRHNA, CDR2 SNTAGT, per germline. The CDR3 is made up of 14 amino acids. The sequenced sample was PBMCs. This clonotype was sampled from a man aged 35 to 55 with head and neck cancer. The chain has TRBV6-4 and TRBJ2-3, with 10 nucleotides matching TRBD2. The CDR3 region has the DNA TGTGCCAGCAGTGACCGGACTAGCGGAGATACGCAGTATTTT. Its translation: CASSDRTSGDTQYF.